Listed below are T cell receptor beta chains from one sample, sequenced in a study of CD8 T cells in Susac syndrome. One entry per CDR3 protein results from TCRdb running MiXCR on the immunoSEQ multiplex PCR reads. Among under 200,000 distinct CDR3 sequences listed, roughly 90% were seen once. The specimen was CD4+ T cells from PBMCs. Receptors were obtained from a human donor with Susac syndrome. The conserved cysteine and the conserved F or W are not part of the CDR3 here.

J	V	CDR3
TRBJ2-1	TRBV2	ASRGPTDYNEQF
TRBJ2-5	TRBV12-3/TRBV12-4	ASRFGYQETQY
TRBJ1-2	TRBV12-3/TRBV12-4	ASSLERGQIIT
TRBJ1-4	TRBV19	ASTRGWFGEKLF
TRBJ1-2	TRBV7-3	ASSLGPNNGYT
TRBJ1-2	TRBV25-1	ASSVPGGRGYT
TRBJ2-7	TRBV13	ASSFDTGTGVGEQY
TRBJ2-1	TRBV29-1	SVRRGNSYNEQF
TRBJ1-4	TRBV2	ASSGRGTTNEKLF
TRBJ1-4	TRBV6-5	ASSYRGQAGEKLF
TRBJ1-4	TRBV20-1	SALSGAGIWEKLF
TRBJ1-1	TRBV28	ASSLWRQGRVYTEAF
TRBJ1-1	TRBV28	ATTTGVGTEAF
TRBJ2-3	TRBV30	AWKGGSSQLDTQY
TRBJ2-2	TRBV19	ASSIVGRGVSGELF
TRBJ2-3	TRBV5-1	ASSPRDRDTQY
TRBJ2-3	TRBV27	ASSLVRGMDTQY
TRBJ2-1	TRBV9	ASSVAHGTSSYNEQF
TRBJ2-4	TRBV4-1	ASSQDPTGYGKNIQY
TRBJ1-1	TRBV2	ASSEARGALTEAF
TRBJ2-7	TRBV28	ASRDREWVDYEQY
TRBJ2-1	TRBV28	ASSSGTGFPNEQF
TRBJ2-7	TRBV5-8	ASTGQGAGTGEQY
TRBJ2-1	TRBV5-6	ASSHRTSGKEYNEQF
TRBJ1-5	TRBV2	ASKLSFRSGNQPQH
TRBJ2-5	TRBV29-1	SASSGWETQY
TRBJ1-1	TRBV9	ASKSPEPGVTEAF
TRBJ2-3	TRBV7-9	ASSTRLGLAGSDTQY
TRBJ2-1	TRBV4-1	ASGPGPRPHEQF
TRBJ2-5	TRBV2	ASSERLETQY
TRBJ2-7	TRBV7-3	ASRSRTSGNYEQY
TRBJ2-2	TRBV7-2	ASSARSLTNTGELF
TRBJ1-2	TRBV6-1	ASRRNYGYT
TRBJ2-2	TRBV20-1	SARDRLAGNTGELF
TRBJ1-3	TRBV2	ASKNRAGNTIY
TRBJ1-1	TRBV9	ASSPHYRGRMNTEAF
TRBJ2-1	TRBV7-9	ASSFGQSSYNEQF
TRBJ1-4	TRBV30	AWSVQWNEKLF
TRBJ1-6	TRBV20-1	SAREKWQGNSPLH
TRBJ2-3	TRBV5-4	ASSLVGSGLRTDTQY
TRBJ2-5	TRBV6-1	ASSDDGGPQETQY
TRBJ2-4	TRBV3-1	ASSQDSGGHLNIQY
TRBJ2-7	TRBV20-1	SASQRDRSEQY
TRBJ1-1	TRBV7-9	ASSRGAEAF
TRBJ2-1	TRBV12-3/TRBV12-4	ASKFDSSYEQF
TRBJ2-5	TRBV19	ASSMGQETQY
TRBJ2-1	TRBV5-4	ASSLDPGSSYNEQF
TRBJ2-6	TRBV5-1	ASSLLRGSGSGANVLT
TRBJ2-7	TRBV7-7	ATAQGESYEQY
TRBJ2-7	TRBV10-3	AISSLAGRYEQY
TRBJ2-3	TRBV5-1	ASNRGVSTDTQY
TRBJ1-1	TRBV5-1	ASSPGQGIQEAF
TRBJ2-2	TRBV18	ASSFGQGNTGELF
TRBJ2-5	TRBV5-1	ASGTSGAQETQY
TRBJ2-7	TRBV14	ASSQDLPQLRDEQY
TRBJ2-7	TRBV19	ASRISGRRGEQY
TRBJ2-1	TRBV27	ASSPGGALSSYNEQF
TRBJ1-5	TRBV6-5	ASSYDRNQPQH
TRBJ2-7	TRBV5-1	ASTQLGGYEQY